A selection of T cell receptor beta chains follows, all from one sample in a study of sequential checkpoint blockade in melanoma. Method: immunoSEQ multiplex PCR; TCRdb's copy keeps in-frame clones and lacks some. The repertoire holds around 9,000 clones, with 27% as singletons. The sequences come from tumor tissue (inferred from file names), collected from a patient given nivolumab and ipilimumab in sequence. These receptors all stem from a human donor with melanoma. Each CDR3 is given with its conserved first and last residue. The order of the fields is D gene, V gene, clone size, J gene, CDR3 DNA, CDR3 protein. The D gene is left open where the match is weak. The size entry is marked missing in some rows and otherwise reads once, few, many or a size class.

-	TRBV11-3	many	TRBJ1-6	TGTGCCAGCAGCCCCCGATCGGACCCAAATTCACCCCTCCACTTT	CASSPRSDPNSPLHF
-	TRBV6-4	-	TRBJ2-7	TGTGCCAGCAGTGGGGGACCCGAGCAGTACTTC	CASSGGPEQYF
-	TRBV11-3	medium-sized	TRBJ1-1	TGTGCCAGCAGCGGAAAACAGGGTGTACCGAACACTGAAGCTTTCTTT	CASSGKQGVPNTEAFF
TRBD1	TRBV11-3	many	TRBJ1-1	TGTGCCAGCAGCCTAAATTTAGACAGGGTGGTAGCTTTCTTT	CASSLNLDRVVAFF
-	TRBV11-3	-	TRBJ1-2	TGTGCCAGCAGCTTACCTCTCGGGGGAATAAACTATGGCTACACCTTC	CASSLPLGGINYGYTF
-	TRBV11-3	-	TRBJ1-3	TGTGCCAGCAGCTTCGACAGCTCTGGAAACACCATATATTTT	CASSFDSSGNTIYF
-	TRBV6-8	medium-sized	TRBJ1-6	TGTGCCAGCAGTTACTCGACTTCACCCCTCCACTTT	CASSYSTSPLHF
TRBD1	TRBV6-8	few	TRBJ2-5	TGTGCCAGCATCCCACCGGGACAGGGGGCTGAGACCCAGTACTTC	CASIPPGQGAETQYF
-	TRBV19	-	TRBJ1-2	TGTGCCAGTAGTATAGAATGGGAAGGCTACACCTTC	CASSIEWEGYTF
-	TRBV19	-	TRBJ1-4	TGTGCCAGTAGTATAAGAGTCGTCAGAGAGGAAAAACTGTTTTTT	CASSIRVVREEKLFF
TRBD1	TRBV6-8	medium-sized	TRBJ2-1	TGTGCCACCGGGACAGGGGTTTTGTTCAATGAGCAGTTCTTC	CATGTGVLFNEQFF
-	TRBV6-8	medium-sized	TRBJ1-1	TGTGCCAGCACTAGGGGGGGGTATATGAACACTGAAGCTTTCTTT	CASTRGGYMNTEAFF
-	TRBV11-3	-	TRBJ2-7	TGTGCCAGCAGCTTCGAGGGGGGGATCCACGAGCAGTACTTC	CASSFEGGIHEQYF
TRBD2	TRBV5-1	-	TRBJ2-3	TGCGCCAGCAGCTTGGCATCCGGGACTAGAACAGATACGCAGTATTTT	CASSLASGTRTDTQYF
-	TRBV6-8	few	TRBJ1-1	TGTGCCAGCAGTCCCTCCCGGGTAAAGGGTGAAGCTTTCTTT	CASSPSRVKGEAFF
-	TRBV9	many	TRBJ1-5	TGTGCCAGCAGCGCCTCCGGGAACAATCAGCCCCAGCATTTT	CASSASGNNQPQHF
-	TRBV29-1	-	TRBJ2-1	TGCAGCGTTGGGTTCGCTCGGGCCACCAATGAGCAGTTCTTC	CSVGFARATNEQFF
-	TRBV29-1	-	TRBJ1-5	TGCAGCGTTGGGACAACTAGCAATCAGCCCCAGCATTTT	CSVGTTSNQPQHF
TRBD2	TRBV5-1	-	TRBJ2-7	TGCGCCAGCAGCTGGGAATTGGGGAGGGGCGTTAACTCCTACGAGCAGTACTTC	CASSWELGRGVNSYEQYF
-	TRBV7-2	few	TRBJ1-5	TGTGCCAGCAGCTTCCGTTTCAATCAGCCCCAGCATTTT	CASSFRFNQPQHF
TRBD1	TRBV11-3	few	TRBJ2-4	TGTGCCAGCAGCCCCCCCTTACAGGGGGTTTTGGAAAACATTCAGTACTTC	CASSPPLQGVLENIQYF
-	TRBV9	many	TRBJ1-3	TGTGCCAGCAGCGAGACAGGATACTCTGGAAACACCATATATTTT	CASSETGYSGNTIYF